These 27 T cell receptor beta chains were all obtained from the same sample, sequenced in a study of T cells in Graves' hyperthyroidism and ophthalmopathy (dated by TCRdb to the late 2010s). Libraries were constructed by multiplex PCR. The run used an Illumina HiSeq 2000. Amplification of TCR beta CDR3 regions was carried out from RNA transcripts. For the first round of RT-PCR on the TCR CDR3, the HTBI primer set was used together with the Qiagen OneStep RT-PCR kit. TCRdb cleaned the public reads at Q25 with fastp, built clones with MiXCR and kept in-frame beta chains. Each CDR3 protein gets just one entry, which takes the most common genes and DNA from the rows behind it. The table for this sample lists some 570,000 distinct CDR3 sequences; over 15% of them were counted only once. The ten largest make up 15% to 20% of the sample. The specimen sequenced was blood. The receptor source for this set is a woman between 18 and 29 years old with Graves' ophthalmopathy.

The J gene is TRBJ1-3, the V gene TRBV12-3 or TRBV12-4; TRBD1 is a possible D gene (5 bases). The CDR3 is made up of 16 amino acids. The V end was cut by 6 bases, the J end by 0 bases, with 15 bases between. Here the CDR3 DNA reads TGTGCCAGCAGCTATGCATGGGGGGTCTCTGGAAACACCATATATTTT. Translated, it gives CASSYAWGVSGNTIYF.

In its sample, this clonotype was seen many times. The gene calls are TRBV7-2 and TRBJ2-1; D unresolved. Trimming removed 2 bases at V and 1 base at J, with 6 bases between. This CDR3 region has 14 residues. Germline CDR1 and CDR2: SGHTA and FQGNSA. The CDR3 sequence: CASSLWESYNEQFF. In DNA, the CDR3 is TGTGCCAGCAGCTTATGGGAATCCTACAATGAGCAGTTCTTC.

V is TRBV7-6 and J is TRBJ1-4; D is undetermined. V lost 4 bases, J lost 4 bases, and 13 bases lay in between. This CDR3 has 15 amino acids. Germline V gene data show CDR1 as SGHVS and CDR2 as FNYEAQ. The CDR3 DNA reads as TGTGCCAGCAGCTCCCCAACTCGGCATAATGAAAAACTGTTTTTT. Translating gives CASSSPTRHNEKLFF.

This clonotype was seen a handful of times. The CDR3 DNA sequence: TGCAGCGTCGCGATCGGGACTAGGTCTCCGAGCACAGATACGCAGTATTTT. Translation: CSVAIGTRSPSTDTQYF. The chain couples TRBV29-1 to TRBJ2-3; 8 bases line up with TRBD2. The CDR3 has 17 amino acids. V was pared by 6 bases and J by 0 bases, with 14 bases of the junction left unmatched. The germline V gene encodes CDR1 SQVTM and CDR2 ANQGSEA.

V usage is TRBV4-1 and J usage is TRBJ2-7, with D unclear. This CDR3 comprises 14 residues. V was pared by 3 bases and J by 4 bases, with 13 bases between. Germline V CDR1 and CDR2: MGHRA, YSYEKL. In nucleotides, the CDR3 is TGCGCCAGCAGCCACATACGGGCTTCTTACGAGCAGTACTTC. It translates to CASSHIRASYEQYF.

This clonotype was seen a handful of times. This chain links TRBV5-8 with TRBJ1-1; 11 positions agree with TRBD1. Per germline, CDR1 SGHTS and CDR2 YDEGEE. J lost 9 bases, V lost 0 bases, and 4 bases had no gene match. The CDR3 contains 14 residues. CDR3 in amino acids: CASSLAGTGGKAFF. CDR3 coding DNA: TGTGCCAGCAGCTTGGCTGGGACAGGGGGGAAAGCTTTCTTT. Filled out from reference TRBV5-8 and TRBJ1-1, the complete variable domain reads EAGVTQSPTHLIKTRGQQATLRCSPISGHTSVYWYQQALGLGLQFLLWYDEGEERNRGNFPPRFSGRQFPNYSSELNVNALELEDSALYLCASSLAGTGGKAFFGQGTRLTVV.

The sample holds a few counts of this clonotype. This may be a read error: a much more frequent sequence differs by one nucleotide. V gene TRBV13 combines with J gene TRBJ1-1; no definite D call. The V gene's germline CDR1 is PRHDT and CDR2 FYEKMQ (reference sequence). The CDR3 totals 14 residues. CDR3 amino acids: CANSPNLTPPEAFF. The CDR3 DNA follows: TGTGCCAACAGCCCGAACCTGACCCCCCCGGAAGCTTTCTTT.

At least ten counts were recorded for this clonotype. The chain carries TRBV7-3 and TRBJ2-3; D may be TRBD1 (6 bases). CDR1 is SGHTA, CDR2 FQGTGA, per germline. This CDR3 spans 15 amino acids. With 4 bases removed from V and 0 bases from J, the gap between germline ends came to 11 bases. CDR3 sequence: CASSYTGSSTDTQYF. The CDR3 DNA is TGTGCCAGCAGCTATACAGGGAGTAGCACAGATACGCAGTATTTT.

This clonotype came up many times. The chain joins TRBV12-3 or TRBV12-4 to TRBJ1-5; 7 nucleotides line up with TRBD1. The CDR3 consists of 16 residues. V was clipped by 3 bases and J by 4 bases; unmatched bases: 9. This chain's CDR3 is CASSLGAGGGNQPQHF. In DNA, the CDR3 is TGTGCCAGCAGTTTGGGGGCAGGGGGGGGGAATCAGCCCCAGCATTTT.

This clonotype was recorded at least ten times. The rearrangement uses TRBV7-3 and TRBJ2-1; D is tentatively TRBD1 or TRBD2 (5 bases each). V was clipped by 3 bases and J by 2 bases, with 14 bases between them. Germline V gene data show CDR1 as SGHTA and CDR2 as FQGTGA. The CDR3 has 16 amino acids. This chain's CDR3 is CASSLGPLAPYNEQFF. CDR3 DNA sequence: TGTGCCAGCAGCTTGGGACCGCTAGCTCCCTACAATGAGCAGTTCTTC.

This clonotype was counted many times. V and J are TRBV30 and TRBJ2-1; TRBD2 agrees at 7 bases. The CDR3 has 16 residues. Trimming removed 0 bases from V and 7 bases from J; junction bases left unmatched: 12. Germline V gene data show CDR1 as GTSNPN and CDR2 as SVGIG (reference sequence). The CDR3 protein is CAWSVKTKGRENEQFF. Written as DNA, the CDR3 is TGTGCCTGGAGTGTAAAGACGAAGGGGAGGGAGAATGAGCAGTTCTTC.

This clonotype was recorded many times. At one boundary the junction diverges from the germline segment, which might be a read error. The J gene is TRBJ2-7, the V gene TRBV28; TRBD2 aligns across 11 bases. The length of the CDR3 is 14 residues. Germline V gene sequence: CDR1 MDHEN, CDR2 SYDVKM. The CDR3 protein is CVSSPSGRTREQYF. For the CDR3, the DNA is TGTGTCAGCAGCCCTAGCGGGAGGACTCGGGAGCAGTACTTC. The whole variable domain, remainder taken from reference TRBV28 and TRBJ2-7, is DVKVTQSSRYLVKRTGEKVFLECVQDMDHENMFWYRQDPGLGLRLIYFSYDVKMKEKGDIPEGYSVSREKKERFSLILESASTNQTSMYLCVSSPSGRTREQYFGPGTRLTVT.

This clonotype was detected ten times or more. V and J are TRBV11-3 and TRBJ1-3, with D perhaps TRBD1 (5 bases). There are 12 residues in the CDR3. The germline V gene encodes CDR1 SGHNT and CDR2 YENEEA. Between the trimmed V and J ends, which lost 8 bases and 8 bases, there was a span of 13 bases. The chain's CDR3 is CASANEGDTIYF. CDR3 DNA: TGTGCCAGCGCTAATGAAGGGGACACCATATATTTT.

The rearrangement links TRBV29-1 to TRBJ1-2, with unresolved D. The CDR3 is 13 amino acids. Germline V gene data show CDR1 as SQVTM and CDR2 as ANQGSEA. The V end lost 4 bases, the J end lost 5 bases, and 14 bases lay between the germline ends. The CDR3 sequence: CSVVARAGYGYTF. DNA of the CDR3: TGCAGCGTTGTAGCGAGGGCTGGGTATGGCTACACCTTC.

This clonotype has only a few counts. The chain joins TRBV6-1 to TRBJ1-6; TRBD1 matches at 9 bases. Germline-derived CDR1 and CDR2 are MNHNS and SASEGT. CDR3 size: 15 residues. The V segment lost 6 bases and the J segment 7 bases; nucleotides outside the gene matches: 7. The CDR3, as DNA: TGTGCCAGCAGCCCGGGACAGGGAGTCAATTCACCCCTCCACTTT. Amino acid sequence: CASSPGQGVNSPLHF.

Here the CDR3 DNA reads TGCGCCAGCAGCCAAGATCCCGACAGTTCCTACGAGCAGTACTTC. It codes for CASSQDPDSSYEQYF. This rearrangement joins TRBV4-1 to TRBJ2-7, with D perhaps TRBD1 (5 bases). The germline V and J ends were trimmed by 0 bases and 1 base, with 10 bases remaining between them. The CDR3 spans 15 residues. Germline V gene lookup returns CDR1 MGHRA and CDR2 YSYEKL.

This clonotype has only a few counts. As DNA, the CDR3 is TGTGCCAGCAGTTTCCTGGGACAGGTTTATGGCTACACCTTC. Amino acid sequence: CASSFLGQVYGYTF. This chain connects TRBV7-9 to TRBJ1-2; 8 nucleotides line up with TRBD1. V gave up 6 bases and J gave up 5 bases; unmatched junction bases: 8. The CDR3 extends over 14 amino acids. Germline assignment: CDR1 SEHNR and CDR2 FQNEAQ (reference sequence).

Comments on this clonotype: One junction end disagrees with the germline gene, perhaps due to a read error. The V call is TRBV5-1, the J call TRBJ2-7, with TRBD1 as a possible D gene (7 bases). Germline CDR1 and CDR2: SGHRS and YFSETQ. This CDR3 spans 15 amino acids. The CDR3 loop reads CASSSGDSSFHGQYF. The CDR3, as DNA: TGTGCCAGCTCCTCGGGGGACAGCTCATTTCACGGGCAGTACTTC.

With regard to this clonotype: Given a much more abundant clone one base away, this may be a read error. The chain uses TRBV28 and TRBJ1-1, with a weak D call TRBD1 (5 bases). Germline loops: CDR1 MDHEN, CDR2 SYDVKM. V gave up 2 bases and J gave up 3 bases, with 13 bases separating them. The CDR3 contains 15 residues. The CDR3 loop reads CASSLMAGSDTEAFF. In DNA form, the CDR3 reads TGTGCCAGCAGTTTAATGGCAGGGTCGGACACTGAAGCTTTCTTT.

V gene TRBV4-3 combines with J gene TRBJ2-1, with D unclear. The germline V and J ends were trimmed by 5 bases and 8 bases, with 16 bases remaining between them. The CDR3 extends over 14 amino acids. CDR1 is LGHNA and CDR2 is YSLEER in the germline V gene. The CDR3, as DNA: TGCGCCAGCAGCAAAGGTCTTGCGTCCCATGAGCAGTTCTTC. Its translation: CASSKGLASHEQFF.

This clonotype was seen repeatedly, ten times or more. The chain employs TRBV9 and TRBJ1-1, with D uncertain. CDR1 is SGDLS, CDR2 YYNGEE, per germline. The CDR3 consists of 13 residues. The V end lost 0 bases, the J end lost 0 bases, and 3 bases lay between the germline ends. The CDR3 sequence is CASSVEVNTEAFF. In nucleotides, the CDR3 is TGTGCCAGCAGCGTAGAGGTGAACACTGAAGCTTTCTTT.

The genes are TRBV9 and TRBJ2-2; unclear D gene. The length of the CDR3 is 15 residues. Trimming stripped 0 bases from V and 3 bases from J, with 9 bases between. The germline CDR1 and CDR2 sequences are SGDLS and YYNGEE. The CDR3 here is CASSVAGSYTGELFF. CDR3 nucleotide sequence: TGTGCCAGCAGCGTAGCTGGAAGCTACACCGGGGAGCTGTTTTTT.

This chain links TRBV27 with TRBJ2-3; TRBD1 is a possible D gene (5 bases). V gave up 3 bases and J gave up 6 bases, with 13 bases separating them. CDR3 length equals 14 residues. Germline V CDR1 and CDR2: MNHEY, SMNVEV (reference sequence). The CDR3 region has the DNA TGTGCCAGCAGTTTTGTTCATTCAGGGGATACGCAGTATTTT. The encoded protein is CASSFVHSGDTQYF.

Only a few counts were recorded for this clonotype. The genes are TRBV19 and TRBJ2-1; possible D gene TRBD1, 5 bases. CDR3 size: 14 residues. CDR1 LNHDA and CDR2 SQIVND come from the germline V gene (reference sequence). The V gene lost 3 bases and the J gene lost 5 bases, with 11 bases spanning the gap. In DNA form, the CDR3 reads TGTGCCAGTAGTATCGCACAGGCCCACAATGAGCAGTTCTTC. The encoded protein is CASSIAQAHNEQFF. Full variable domain (remainder filled in from reference TRBV19 and TRBJ2-1): DGGITQSPKYLFRKEGQNVTLSCEQNLNHDAMYWYRQDPGQGLRLIYYSQIVNDFQKGDIAEGYSVSREKKESFPLTVTSAQKNPTAFYLCASSIAQAHNEQFFGPGTRLTVL.

This clonotype showed up just once. The chain is built from TRBV9 and TRBJ2-1, with a weak D call TRBD2 (7 bases). Trimming removed 2 bases at V and 2 bases at J, with 14 bases between. Germline V gives CDR1 SGDLS, CDR2 YYNGEE. The CDR3 is 16 residues long. The CDR3 DNA follows: TGTGCCAGCAGCGTCCAAGGGGGGGCTCCCTACAATGAGCAGTTCTTC. Translation gives CASSVQGGAPYNEQFF.

Comment on this clonotype: Relative to the germline gene, one junction end is altered; a read error may explain this. The chain combines TRBV5-5 with TRBJ2-1, with D perhaps matching TRBD2 (6 bases). The CDR3 totals 16 residues. Germline V gene data show CDR1 as SGHKS and CDR2 as YYEKEE (reference sequence). The CDR3 sequence is CASSQDRAGLYNEQFF. The CDR3 nucleotides read TGCGCCAGCAGCCAAGACCGAGCGGGCCTATACAATGAGCAGTTCTTC.

The rearrangement joins TRBV6-5 to TRBJ2-3; D is unclear. V lost 2 bases to trimming and J lost 6 bases, with 9 bases between them. The CDR3 is made up of 13 amino acids. The germline CDR1 and CDR2 sequences are MNHEY and SVGAGI. Here the CDR3 DNA reads TGTGCCAGCAGTTACACCGCTCGGGATACGCAGTATTTT. Translated: CASSYTARDTQYF.